This TCR beta chain was recorded in a study of CD8 T cells in ankylosing spondylitis. Study-wide points: Blood of patients with ankylosing spondylitis appeared to be characterized by a TCR beta motif of several highly homologous variants.

TCRdb re-called the 5' RACE reads through MiXCR, storing one row per CDR3 protein. The sample consists of some 450,000 distinct CDR3 sequences, over 15% of them appearing once. As concerns this clonotype: Antigen unknown.

V was pared by 1 base and J by 4 bases, with 13 bases between. The germline V gene encodes CDR1 SEHNR and CDR2 FQNEAQ (reference sequence). CDR3 length: 15 amino acids. This receptor was taken from a male donor with ankylosing spondylitis. Sequenced material: blood, either unsorted or a sorted T cell fraction (not recorded which). The V and J genes are TRBV7-9 and TRBJ2-5; possibly TRBD1 for D (6 bases). The CDR3 coding sequence is TGTGCCAGCAGCTTAGAACAGGGTGGAGGAGAGACCCAGTACTTC. Its translation is CASSLEQGGGETQYF. Together with reference TRBV7-9 and TRBJ2-5, the CDR3 gives the full variable domain: DTGVSQNPRHKITKRGQNVTFRCDPISEHNRLYWYRQTLGQGPEFLTYFQNEAQLEKSRLLSDRFSAERPKGSFSTLEIQRTEQGDSAMYLCASSLEQGGGETQYFGPGTRLLVL.